This T cell receptor (beta chain) was sequenced during a study of T cell repertoires in cytomegalovirus infection. Germline V lookup: CDR1 SGHVS, CDR2 FNYEAQ. The V gene lost 5 bases and the J gene lost 1 base, with 11 bases spanning the gap. This CDR3 is built from 15 residues. With regard to this clonotype: What it binds is unknown.

MiXCR, applied by TCRdb to the reads, yields one record per CDR3 protein. Found here are some 800,000 distinct CDR3 sequences, less than 35% of them singletons; the top ten hold around 11%. J is TRBJ2-2 and V is TRBV7-6; D uncertain. Sequencing was performed on cultured CD8+ T cells from PBMCs, taken from culture after CMV antigen stimulation. The TCR was taken from a human donor in good health (CMV status not recorded). Some clones in this sample may be carry-over from other donors' samples. The CDR3 DNA reads TGTGCCAGCAGCGTAACCCTTCAGAACACCGGGGAGCTGTTTTTT. As protein: CASSVTLQNTGELFF.